The 24 T cell receptor beta chains reported below all come from one sample, sequenced in a study of T cells in pancreatic ductal adenocarcinoma (TCRdb year 2017). The library was obtained by the immunoSEQ multiplex PCR assay. Drawn from immuneACCESS, this table holds only the in-frame rearrangements with V and J called that TCRdb kept. Clones are partly lost; checked studies trace under half to an unresolved V gene and leave the rest unexplained. Counted in this sample were approximately 13,000 clones; roughly 89% of them appeared once. Clones ranked in the top ten supply roughly 18% of the sample. The pancreatic ductal adenocarcinoma patients who were selected had gone through surgery without receiving any neoadjuvant therapy. The specimen sequenced was PBMCs. The source of these receptors is a human donor with pancreatic ductal adenocarcinoma.

The chain joins TRBV29-1 to TRBJ2-7; a possible D gene is TRBD1 (5 bases). Trimming removed 5 bases at V and 5 bases at J, with 16 bases between. The germline CDR1 and CDR2 sequences are SQVTM and ANQGSEA. CDR3 length equals 13 residues. The CDR3 DNA is TGCAGCGTTCCCCTCGCAGGGTCCCACGAGCAGTACTTC. Translation: CSVPLAGSHEQYF.

The rearrangement links TRBV29-1 to TRBJ2-5; TRBD2 matches at 10 bases. The CDR3 is 16 residues long. V gave up 3 bases and J gave up 2 bases; unmatched junction bases: 9. Germline V lookup: CDR1 SQVTM, CDR2 ANQGSEA. CDR3 bases: TGCAGCGTTGATGGGGGACTAGCGCCGGAACAAGAGACCCAGTACTTC. Translating gives CSVDGGLAPEQETQYF.

The V gene is TRBV5-6, the J gene TRBJ1-2; 7 nucleotides agree with TRBD1. Germline values: CDR1 SGHDT, CDR2 YYEEEE. CDR3 length: 15 amino acids. Losses at the gene ends were 1 base for V and 4 bases for J; bases not matched to a gene: 7. The CDR3 here is CASSLPLRGAYGYTF. CDR3 bases: TGTGCCAGCAGCTTGCCCCTCAGGGGGGCCTATGGCTACACCTTC.

The rearrangement joins TRBV10-2 to TRBJ2-3; the match to TRBD2 covers 12 bases. Germline loops: CDR1 WSHSY, CDR2 SAAADI. The CDR3 length is 13 residues. V gave up 10 bases and J gave up 4 bases; unmatched junction bases: 3. This CDR3 is CAISSGRADTQYF. The CDR3 coding sequence is TGCGCCATTTCTAGCGGGAGGGCAGATACGCAGTATTTT.

This sequence joins TRBV7-2 and TRBJ1-6, with D maybe TRBD1 (5 bases). The CDR3 has 17 residues. From germline, CDR1 is SGHTA and CDR2 FQGNSA. The V and J ends lost 0 bases and 6 bases respectively, with 15 bases between them. The CDR3 bases are TGTGCCAGCAGCTTAGCCCCAATGGGGGGGTCTAATTCACCCCTCCACTTT. It encodes CASSLAPMGGSNSPLHF.

The chain is built from TRBV18 and TRBJ2-5; 9 nucleotides align to TRBD1. Losses at the gene ends were 1 base for V and 2 bases for J; bases not matched to a gene: 5. Germline V gene lookup returns CDR1 KGHSH and CDR2 LQKENI. This CDR3 region has 16 residues. The CDR3 reads CASSPLGQGSQETQYF. The CDR3, as DNA: TGTGCCAGCTCACCACTCGGACAGGGGTCACAAGAGACCCAGTACTTC.

DNA of the CDR3: TGCGCCAGCAGCCCCCGAGGAGGAGGCTACAATGAGCAGTTCTTC. This sequence encodes CASSPRGGGYNEQFF. The chain joins TRBV4-3 to TRBJ2-1, with TRBD2 as a possible D gene (5 bases). CDR1 is LGHNA, CDR2 YSLEER, per germline. The V gene lost 4 bases and the J gene lost 3 bases, with 13 bases spanning the gap. CDR3 length: 15 residues.

For this clone: The junction departs from the called germline gene at one end, perhaps through a read error. Other nucleotide sequences from this sample produce the same CDR3. The chain has TRBV6-6 and TRBJ2-1; 9 nucleotides align to TRBD2. The CDR3 runs to 13 residues. The V gene's germline CDR1 is MNHNY and CDR2 SVGAGI (reference sequence). The CDR3 loop reads CASSSGGHNEQFF. The CDR3 nucleotides read TGTGCCAGCTCCAGCGGGGGGCACAATGAGCAATTCTTC.

This chain links TRBV5-1 with TRBJ2-5; D is undetermined. Germline V gene data show CDR1 as SGHRS and CDR2 as YFSETQ. The V and J ends lost 5 bases and 5 bases respectively, with 10 bases between them. This CDR3 region has 12 residues. The CDR3 spells CASRPNEETQYF. The CDR3 region has the DNA TGCGCCAGCAGACCTAATGAGGAGACCCAGTACTTC.

This rearrangement joins TRBV29-1 to TRBJ1-5; the D is unclear. V was clipped by 4 bases and J by 4 bases, with 8 bases between them. The CDR3 has 12 amino acids. CDR1 and CDR2 from the germline V gene are SQVTM and ANQGSEA. CDR3 nucleotides: TGCAGCGTTGGGGAGGTTAATCAGCCCCAGCATTTT. Protein: CSVGEVNQPQHF.

The rearrangement links TRBV27 to TRBJ1-5; no reliable D call. This CDR3 spans 12 amino acids. The V end was cut by 4 bases, the J end by 4 bases, with 5 bases between. Germline CDR1 reads MNHEY; CDR2 reads SMNVEV (reference sequence). CDR3 sequence: CASSSPNQPQHF. Written as DNA, the CDR3 is TGTGCCAGCAGTTCTCCTAATCAGCCCCAGCATTTT.

The V and J genes are TRBV18 and TRBJ1-4; TRBD1 aligns across 7 bases. The CDR3 runs to 15 residues. Trimming removed 6 bases from V and 8 bases from J; junction bases left unmatched: 12. CDR1 is KGHSH and CDR2 is LQKENI in the germline V gene. Here the CDR3 DNA reads TGTGCCAGCTCCCCCGGAGGCGCGGGACAGGAAAAACTGTTTTTT. As protein: CASSPGGAGQEKLFF.

The rearrangement joins TRBV30 to TRBJ1-1; D unclear. Germline V lookup: CDR1 GTSNPN, CDR2 SVGIG (reference sequence). The CDR3 length is 13 residues. The germline V and J ends were trimmed by 4 bases and 3 bases, with 12 bases remaining between them. DNA for the CDR3: TGTGCCTGGAATGGAAGGGCGGACACTGAAGCTTTCTTT. Its translation: CAWNGRADTEAFF.

Only a few counts were recorded for this clone. The V and J genes are TRBV10-3 and TRBJ2-3; D gene unclear. V was trimmed by 3 bases and J by 5 bases, leaving 21 bases between them. The CDR3 consists of 17 residues. The germline V gene encodes CDR1 ENHRY and CDR2 SYGVKD. The DNA of the CDR3 is TGTGCCATCAGTGAAACCGCAGTATCCAGCACAAAAGATACGCAGTATTTT. Its protein is CAISETAVSSTKDTQYF.

The chain employs TRBV19 and TRBJ2-3, with D perhaps TRBD2 (7 bases). The germline V gene has CDR1 LNHDA and CDR2 SQIVND (reference sequence). V was pared by 3 bases and J by 5 bases, with 21 bases between. CDR3 size: 17 residues. The CDR3 reads CASSIRGAGRSKDTQYF. As DNA, the CDR3 is TGTGCCAGTAGTATTCGGGGGGCAGGGAGGTCCAAAGATACGCAGTATTTT.

This chain links TRBV6-6 with TRBJ1-3, with D perhaps TRBD1 (5 bases). CDR1 MNHNY and CDR2 SVGAGI come from the germline V gene (reference sequence). The CDR3 consists of 16 residues. V was pared by 2 bases and J by 4 bases, with 15 bases between. Written as DNA, the CDR3 is TGTGCCAGCAGTTACGGCCCTCCGGGGGGGGGAAACACCATATATTTT. Translation: CASSYGPPGGGNTIYF.

The gene calls are TRBV2 and TRBJ2-6; a weak D match, TRBD2 (5 bases). The CDR3 contains 14 residues. The V gene's germline CDR1 is SNHLY and CDR2 FYNNEI. Trimming cost V 6 bases and J 0 bases, with 6 bases left between them. CDR3 DNA: TGTGCCAGCAGGGGGAGCTCTGGGGCCAACGTCCTGACTTTC. It translates to CASRGSSGANVLTF.

The J gene is TRBJ2-2, the V gene TRBV6-5; the D is unclear. The germline CDR1 and CDR2 sequences are MNHEY and SVGAGI. V shed 6 bases and J shed 0 bases, with 8 bases lying between them. This CDR3 is 14 amino acids long. Written as DNA, the CDR3 is TGTGCCAGCAGCCTTACCCCGAACACCGGGGAGCTGTTTTTT. Translating it yields CASSLTPNTGELFF.

V and J are TRBV5-1 and TRBJ2-3; unclear D gene. CDR1 is SGHRS, CDR2 YFSETQ, per germline. V gave up 5 bases and J gave up 6 bases, with 10 bases separating them. This CDR3 comprises 12 residues. CDR3 protein: CASSFSSDTQYF. The CDR3, as DNA: TGCGCCAGCAGTTTTAGTTCGGATACGCAGTATTTT.

This clone was counted only a few times. CDR3 amino acids: CASSQDGFRELFF. The CDR3 nucleotides are TGCGCCAGCAGCCAAGACGGTTTCAGGGAGCTGTTTTTT. The chain combines TRBV4-3 with TRBJ2-2; D is unresolved. The CDR3 is 13 amino acids. The germline V gene has CDR1 LGHNA and CDR2 YSLEER. V was pared by 0 bases and J by 9 bases, with 8 bases between.

The J gene is TRBJ2-3, the V gene TRBV6-6; D unclear. Trimming took 2 bases from V and 2 from J, leaving 2 bases between them. Germline assignment: CDR1 MNHNY and CDR2 SVGAGI (reference sequence). The CDR3 has 12 residues. The CDR3 DNA reads TGTGCCAGCAGTTACCTCACAGATACGCAGTATTTT. As protein: CASSYLTDTQYF.

The CDR3 protein is CASSPLVSRTERYGYTF. DNA for the CDR3: TGTGCCAGCAGCCCCCTAGTCTCCAGGACTGAAAGATATGGCTACACCTTC. V and J are TRBV7-2 and TRBJ1-2; D gene unclear. The CDR3 is 17 residues long. The V gene lost 5 bases and the J gene lost 5 bases, with 24 bases spanning the gap. The germline V gene has CDR1 SGHTA and CDR2 FQGNSA.

This rearrangement joins TRBV27 to TRBJ2-7; the D gene could be TRBD1 or TRBD2 (5 bases each). CDR1 and CDR2 from the germline V gene are MNHEY and SMNVEV (reference sequence). The CDR3 sequence is 14 residues long. V was clipped by 6 bases and J by 4 bases, with 16 bases between them. The CDR3 nucleotides are TGTGCCAGCAGCTACCTAGGGACGGAGTACGAGCAGTACTTC. It specifies CASSYLGTEYEQYF.

The chain has TRBV27 and TRBJ2-1; D ambiguous. The germline V gene encodes CDR1 MNHEY and CDR2 SMNVEV (reference sequence). The CDR3 spans 11 residues. V shed 6 bases and J shed 10 bases, with 10 bases lying between them. In DNA, the CDR3 is TGTGCCAGCAGGGGGATCGGGGAGCAGTTCTTC. It is translated as CASRGIGEQFF.